The T cell receptor (beta chain) under discussion was sequenced for a study of T-cell memory formation after mild COVID-19. In TCRdb, the 5' RACE reads were re-called with MiXCR into one record per CDR3 protein. The sample has around 220,000 distinct CDR3 sequences; roughly 15% are singletons. The CDR3 sequence is 13 residues long. Per the germline V gene, CDR1 is MNHEY and CDR2 is SMNVEV (reference sequence). The V segment lost 10 bases and the J segment 4 bases; nucleotides outside the gene matches: 6. This TCR came from a man between 18 and 29 years old who had mild COVID-19 (a few samples of this study predate the infection). Cell type and time point are not known. The chain carries TRBV27 and TRBJ2-3, with 9 bases identical to TRBD1. Sample: PBMCs or a T cell subset sorted from them (not recorded which). CDR3 nucleotide sequence: TGTGCCACCAAGGGACAGGGCGCAGATACGCAGTATTTT. This encodes CATKGQGADTQYF.